The clone carrying this T cell receptor beta chain is a singleton in its sample. The CDR3 loop spans 13 amino acids. CDR1 and CDR2 (germline): PRHDT, FYEKMQ (reference sequence). This sample stems from a study of OX40 agonist ivuxolimab in advanced cancers. Across the whole study: 30% to 40% of patients had received prior checkpoint inhibitor therapy.

Researchers took blood at baseline, on cycle 4 day 1, and on cycle 7 day 1. Measured with immunoSEQ multiplex PCR; TCRdb has only the in-frame clones, and not every one. The table records 65,000 to 90,000 clones, 75% to 95% of them present only once. V and J are TRBV13 and TRBJ2-5; no clear D gene. The J call may be mistaken, given a closer DNA end match to TRBJ2-7. The sequences come from CD4+ or CD8+ T cells sorted from blood, collected in a trial of the OX40 agonist ivuxolimab. The TCR comes from an adult with an advanced solid tumor such as melanoma, head and neck, liver or kidney cancer. CDR3 in amino acids: CASSLGASYEQYF. In nucleotides, the CDR3 is TGTGCCAGCAGCTTAGGTGCTTCCTACGAGCAGTACTTC.